Described below is a single T cell receptor beta chain sequence and its context. V was trimmed by 10 bases and J by 3 bases, leaving 10 bases between them. CDR1 is MDHEN and CDR2 is SYDVKM in the germline V gene. The CDR3 runs to 12 residues. These data are taken from a study of blood T cell repertoires in COVID-19. For the study at large: COVID-19 samples collected from the United States, Italy and Spain covered acute and convalescent phases. T cells, B-cell-depleted T cells, or PBMCs provided the cDNA or gDNA that served as material.

In the authors' workflow: Amplification of reference gene primers was used by the study to estimate nucleated cell counts. Produced via immunoSEQ multiplex PCR; TCRdb's table is partial and in-frame only. V and J calls and clone size are as listed in that table; D and trimming were resolved from the DNA. The sample records a few hundred thousand clones, around 84% being singletons. Sequences were obtained from peripheral blood. The chain couples TRBV28 to TRBJ1-5, with D uncertain. The TCR comes from a human donor in a cohort sampled during active COVID-19. The CDR3 coding sequence is TGTGCCACCCAAACAACCAATCAGCCCCAGCATTTT. Translation: CATQTTNQPQHF.